This entry is about one T cell receptor (beta chain). Its antigen remains unknown. The sample is drawn from a study of graft-versus-host responses after intestinal transplantation. The table came from immunoSEQ multiplex PCR; TCRdb's copy has only in-frame clones and leaves some out. Among 130,000 to 150,000 clones listed, around 90% were seen once. Germline V gene sequence: CDR1 SGHNT, CDR2 YYREEE (reference sequence). CDR3 length: 16 residues. Trimming at V came to 0 bases and at J to 5 bases, leaving 6 bases not matched to a gene. The sample in question was unstimulated CD4+ T cells sorted from spleen or lymph node cells, obtained before intestinal transplant. The TCR comes from a human donor who received an intestinal transplant. The genes are TRBV5-4 and TRBJ2-3, with TRBD1 matching over 10 bases. The CDR3 DNA is TGTGCCAGCAGCTTGGATGACAGGGGGCTGGGAGATACGCAGTATTTT. Protein product: CASSLDDRGLGDTQYF.